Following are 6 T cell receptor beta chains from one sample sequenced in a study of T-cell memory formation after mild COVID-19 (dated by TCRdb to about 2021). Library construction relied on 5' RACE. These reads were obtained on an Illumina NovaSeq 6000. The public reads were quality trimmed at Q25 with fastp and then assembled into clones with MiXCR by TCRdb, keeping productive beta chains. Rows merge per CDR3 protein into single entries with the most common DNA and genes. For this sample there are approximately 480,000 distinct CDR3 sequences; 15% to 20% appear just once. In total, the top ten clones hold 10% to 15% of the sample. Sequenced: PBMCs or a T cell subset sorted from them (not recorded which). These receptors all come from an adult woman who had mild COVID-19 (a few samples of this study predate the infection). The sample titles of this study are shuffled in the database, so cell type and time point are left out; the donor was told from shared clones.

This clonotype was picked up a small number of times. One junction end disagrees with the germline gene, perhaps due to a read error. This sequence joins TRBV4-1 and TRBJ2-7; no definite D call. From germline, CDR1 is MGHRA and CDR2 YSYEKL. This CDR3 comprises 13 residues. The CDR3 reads CASSFRASFEQYF. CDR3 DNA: TGCGCCAGCAGCTTCCGGGCCTCCTTCGAGCAGTACTTC.

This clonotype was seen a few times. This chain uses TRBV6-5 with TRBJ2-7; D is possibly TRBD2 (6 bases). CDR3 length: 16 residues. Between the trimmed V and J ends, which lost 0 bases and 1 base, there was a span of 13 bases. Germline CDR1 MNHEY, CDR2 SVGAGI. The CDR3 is CASSYSPGLESYEQYF. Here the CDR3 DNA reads TGTGCCAGCAGTTACTCCCCGGGACTGGAATCCTACGAGCAGTACTTC.

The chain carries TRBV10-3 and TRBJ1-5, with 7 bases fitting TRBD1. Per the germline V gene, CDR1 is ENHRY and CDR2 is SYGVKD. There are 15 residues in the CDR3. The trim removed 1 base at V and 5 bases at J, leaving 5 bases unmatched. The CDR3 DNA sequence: TGTGCCATCAGTGAGTTCGAGACAGGGTATCAGCCCCAGCATTTT. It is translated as CAISEFETGYQPQHF.

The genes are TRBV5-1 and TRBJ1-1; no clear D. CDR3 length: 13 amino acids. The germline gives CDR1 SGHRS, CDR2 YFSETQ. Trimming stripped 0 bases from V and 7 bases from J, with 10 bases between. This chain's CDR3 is CASSLGPGGEAFF. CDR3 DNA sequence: TGCGCCAGCAGCTTGGGGCCGGGCGGTGAAGCTTTCTTT.

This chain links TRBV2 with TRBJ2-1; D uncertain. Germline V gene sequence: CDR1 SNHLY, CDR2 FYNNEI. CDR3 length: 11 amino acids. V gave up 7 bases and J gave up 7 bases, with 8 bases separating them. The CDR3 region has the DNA TGTGCCAGCATGCTGTGGAATGAGCAGTTCTTC. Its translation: CASMLWNEQFF.

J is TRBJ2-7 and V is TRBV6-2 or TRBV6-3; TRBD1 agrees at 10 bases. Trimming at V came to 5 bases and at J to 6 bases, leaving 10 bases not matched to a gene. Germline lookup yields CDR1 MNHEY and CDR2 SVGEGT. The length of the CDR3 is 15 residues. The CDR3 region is CASSRLDRGYPEQYF. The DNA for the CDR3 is TGTGCCAGCAGTCGGTTGGACAGGGGGTACCCCGAGCAGTACTTC.